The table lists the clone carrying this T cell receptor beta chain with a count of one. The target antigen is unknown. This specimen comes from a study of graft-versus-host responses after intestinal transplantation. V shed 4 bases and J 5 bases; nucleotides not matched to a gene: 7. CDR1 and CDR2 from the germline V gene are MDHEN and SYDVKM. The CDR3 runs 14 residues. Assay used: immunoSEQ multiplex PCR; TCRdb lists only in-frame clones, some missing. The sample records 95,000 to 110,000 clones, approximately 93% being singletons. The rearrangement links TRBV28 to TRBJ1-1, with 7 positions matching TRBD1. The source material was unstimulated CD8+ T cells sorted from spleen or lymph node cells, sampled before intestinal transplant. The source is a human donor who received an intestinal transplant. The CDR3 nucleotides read TGTGCCAGCAGTTATACAGGGGTGTCGACTGAAGCTTTCTTT. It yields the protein CASSYTGVSTEAFF.